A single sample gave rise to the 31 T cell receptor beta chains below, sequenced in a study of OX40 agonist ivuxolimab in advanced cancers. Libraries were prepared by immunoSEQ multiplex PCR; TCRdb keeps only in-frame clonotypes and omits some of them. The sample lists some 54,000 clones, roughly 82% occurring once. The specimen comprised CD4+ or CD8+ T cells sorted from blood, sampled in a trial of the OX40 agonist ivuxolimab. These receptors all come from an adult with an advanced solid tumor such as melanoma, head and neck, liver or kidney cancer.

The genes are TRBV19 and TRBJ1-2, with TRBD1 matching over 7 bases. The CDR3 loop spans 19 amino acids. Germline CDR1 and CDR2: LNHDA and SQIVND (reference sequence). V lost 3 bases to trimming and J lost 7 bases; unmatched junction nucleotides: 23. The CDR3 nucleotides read TGTGCCAGTAGTATGGTCGAGGGGGCAAACCCCCTAAACCCGGGTGGCTACACCTTC. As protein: CASSMVEGANPLNPGGYTF.

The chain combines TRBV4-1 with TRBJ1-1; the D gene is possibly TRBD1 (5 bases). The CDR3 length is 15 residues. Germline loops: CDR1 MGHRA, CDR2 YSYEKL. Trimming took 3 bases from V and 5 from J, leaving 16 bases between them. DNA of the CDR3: TGCGCCAGCAGCCACCCGGCGCAGGGAAGAACTGAAGCTTTCTTT. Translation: CASSHPAQGRTEAFF.

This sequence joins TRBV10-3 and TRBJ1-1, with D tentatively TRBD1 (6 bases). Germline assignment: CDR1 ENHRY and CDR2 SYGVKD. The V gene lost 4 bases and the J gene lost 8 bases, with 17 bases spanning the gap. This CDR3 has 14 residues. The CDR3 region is CAISGQGSGAEAFF. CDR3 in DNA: TGTGCCATCAGTGGGCAGGGATCGGGGGCAGAAGCTTTCTTT.

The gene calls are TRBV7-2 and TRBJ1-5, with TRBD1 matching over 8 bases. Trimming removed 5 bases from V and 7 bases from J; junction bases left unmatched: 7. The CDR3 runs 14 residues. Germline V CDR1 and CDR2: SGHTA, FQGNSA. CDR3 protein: CASSHDRGGQPQHF. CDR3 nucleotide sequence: TGTGCCAGCAGCCATGACAGGGGAGGGCAGCCCCAGCATTTT.

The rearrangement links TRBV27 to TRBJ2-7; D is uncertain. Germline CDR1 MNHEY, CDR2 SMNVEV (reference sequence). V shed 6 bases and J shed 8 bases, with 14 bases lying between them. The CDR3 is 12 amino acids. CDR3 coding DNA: TGTGCCAGCAGCCGAGGTGATACGAAGCAGTACTTC. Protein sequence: CASSRGDTKQYF.

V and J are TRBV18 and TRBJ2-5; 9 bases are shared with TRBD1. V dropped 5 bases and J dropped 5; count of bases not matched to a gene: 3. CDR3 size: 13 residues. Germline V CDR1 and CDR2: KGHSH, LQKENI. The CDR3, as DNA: TGTGCCAGCTCATGGGGGACAGGGGAGACCCAGTACTTC. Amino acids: CASSWGTGETQYF.

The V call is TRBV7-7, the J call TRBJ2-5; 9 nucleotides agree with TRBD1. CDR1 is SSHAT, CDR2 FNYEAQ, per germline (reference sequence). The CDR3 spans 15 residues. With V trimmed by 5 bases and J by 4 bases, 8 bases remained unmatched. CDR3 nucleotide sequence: TGTGCCAGCAGCCGGGGACAGGGAAGGCGAGAGACCCAGTACTTC. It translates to CASSRGQGRRETQYF.

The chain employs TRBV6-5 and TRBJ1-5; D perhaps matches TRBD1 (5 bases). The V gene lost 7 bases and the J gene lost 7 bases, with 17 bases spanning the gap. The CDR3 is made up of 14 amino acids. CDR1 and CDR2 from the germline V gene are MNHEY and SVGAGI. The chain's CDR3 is CASIPIEGSQPQHF. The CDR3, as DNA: TGTGCCAGCATTCCAATAGAGGGGAGCCAGCCCCAGCATTTT.

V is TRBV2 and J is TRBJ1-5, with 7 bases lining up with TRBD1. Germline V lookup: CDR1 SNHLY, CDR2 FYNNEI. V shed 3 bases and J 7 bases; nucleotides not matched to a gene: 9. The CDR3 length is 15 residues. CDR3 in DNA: TGTGCCAGCAGTGAGTCCGGGACAGAAAACCAGCCCCAGCATTTT. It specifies CASSESGTENQPQHF.

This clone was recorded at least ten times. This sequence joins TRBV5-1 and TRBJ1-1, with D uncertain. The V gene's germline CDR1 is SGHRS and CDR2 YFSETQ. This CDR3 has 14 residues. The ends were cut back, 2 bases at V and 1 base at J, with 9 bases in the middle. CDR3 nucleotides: TGCGCCAGCAGCTTACTGGACCAGAACACTGAAGCTTTCTTT. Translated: CASSLLDQNTEAFF.

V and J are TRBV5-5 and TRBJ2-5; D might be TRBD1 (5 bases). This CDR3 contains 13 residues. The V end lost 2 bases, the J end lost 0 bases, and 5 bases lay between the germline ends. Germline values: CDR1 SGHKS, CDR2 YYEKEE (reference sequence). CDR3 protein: CASSFRDQETQYF. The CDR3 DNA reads TGTGCCAGCAGCTTCAGGGACCAAGAGACCCAGTACTTC. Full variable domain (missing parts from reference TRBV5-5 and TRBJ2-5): DAGVTQSPTHLIKTRGQQVTLRCSPISGHKSVSWYQQVLGQGPQFIFQYYEKEERGRGNFPDRFSARQFPNYSSELNVNALLLGDSALYLCASSFRDQETQYFGPGTRLLVL.

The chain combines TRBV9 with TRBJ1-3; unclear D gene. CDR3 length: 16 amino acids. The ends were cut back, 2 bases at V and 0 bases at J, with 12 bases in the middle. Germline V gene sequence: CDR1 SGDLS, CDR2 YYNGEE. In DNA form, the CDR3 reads TGTGCCAGCAGCGTTTCGACGGTCGGCTCTGGAAACACCATATATTTT. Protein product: CASSVSTVGSGNTIYF.

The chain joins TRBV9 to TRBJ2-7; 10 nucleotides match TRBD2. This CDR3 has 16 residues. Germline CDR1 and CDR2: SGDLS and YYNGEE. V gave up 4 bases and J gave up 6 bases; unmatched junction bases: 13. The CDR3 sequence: CASSTRVAGGISEQYF. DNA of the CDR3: TGTGCCAGCAGCACGAGGGTAGCGGGGGGTATAAGCGAGCAGTACTTC.

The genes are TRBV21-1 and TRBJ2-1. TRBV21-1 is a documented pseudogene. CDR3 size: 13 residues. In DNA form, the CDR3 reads TGTGCCAGCACCTCCCCGGGGGCGTACAAGGGGTTCTTC. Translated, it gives CASTSPGAYKGFF.

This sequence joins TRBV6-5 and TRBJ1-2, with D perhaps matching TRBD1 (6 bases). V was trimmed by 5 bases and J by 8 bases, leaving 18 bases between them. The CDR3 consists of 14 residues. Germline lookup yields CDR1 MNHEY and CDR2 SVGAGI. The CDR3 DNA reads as TGTGCCAGCAGTAACCCCCGGACAGAGGGCGGCTACACCTTC. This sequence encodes CASSNPRTEGGYTF.

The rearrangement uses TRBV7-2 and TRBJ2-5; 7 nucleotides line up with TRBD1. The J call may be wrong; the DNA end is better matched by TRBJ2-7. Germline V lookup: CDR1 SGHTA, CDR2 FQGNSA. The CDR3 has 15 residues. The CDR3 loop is CASGEGGIGSYEQYF. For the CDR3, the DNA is TGTGCCAGCGGCGAAGGGGGCATAGGATCCTACGAGCAGTACTTC.

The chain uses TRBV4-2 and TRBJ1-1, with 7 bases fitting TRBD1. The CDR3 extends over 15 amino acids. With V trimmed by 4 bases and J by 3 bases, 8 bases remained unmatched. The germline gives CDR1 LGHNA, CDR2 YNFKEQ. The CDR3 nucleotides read TGTGCCAGCAGCCGGACGGGACAGAGGGACACTGAAGCTTTCTTT. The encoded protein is CASSRTGQRDTEAFF.

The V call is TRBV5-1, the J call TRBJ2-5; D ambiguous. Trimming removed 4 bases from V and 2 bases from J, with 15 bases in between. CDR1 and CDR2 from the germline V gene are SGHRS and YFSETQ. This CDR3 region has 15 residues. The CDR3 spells CASSLFLGLQETQYF. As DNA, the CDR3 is TGCGCCAGCAGCCTGTTCTTAGGCTTACAAGAGACCCAGTACTTC. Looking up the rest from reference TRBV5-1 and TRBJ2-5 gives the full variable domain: KAGVTQTPRYLIKTRGQQVTLSCSPISGHRSVSWYQQTPGQGLQFLFEYFSETQRNKGNFPGRFSGRQFSNSRSEMNVSTLELGDSALYLCASSLFLGLQETQYFGPGTRLLVL.

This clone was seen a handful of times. CDR3 in amino acids: CASSRLAETTGELFF. CDR3 sequence (DNA): TGTGCCAGCAGCAGATTAGCGGAGACCACCGGGGAGCTGTTTTTT. The chain is built from TRBV5-5 and TRBJ2-2, with a possible D match to TRBD2 (6 bases). There are 15 residues in the CDR3. V lost 4 bases to trimming and J lost 4 bases, with 14 bases between them. Germline V gene data show CDR1 as SGHKS and CDR2 as YYEKEE (reference sequence).

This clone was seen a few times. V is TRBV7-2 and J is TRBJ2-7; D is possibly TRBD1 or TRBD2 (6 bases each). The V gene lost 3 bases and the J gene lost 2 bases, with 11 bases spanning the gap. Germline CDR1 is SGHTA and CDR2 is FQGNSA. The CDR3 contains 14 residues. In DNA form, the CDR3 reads TGTGCCAGCAGCTTCGGGGGCAGGACCTACGAGCAGTACTTC. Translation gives CASSFGGRTYEQYF.

CDR3 coding DNA: TGTGCCAGCAGCCCTGGAGGGGGGGGGAATCAGCCCCAGCATTTT. Translating it yields CASSPGGGGNQPQHF. This chain links TRBV5-5 with TRBJ1-5, with D perhaps TRBD1 (6 bases). The CDR3 runs to 15 residues. Germline V gene lookup returns CDR1 SGHKS and CDR2 YYEKEE (reference sequence). Deletions cut 4 bases from V and 4 bases from J, with 15 bases between. The variable domain in full, with the rest retrieved from reference TRBV5-5 and TRBJ1-5, is DAGVTQSPTHLIKTRGQQVTLRCSPISGHKSVSWYQQVLGQGPQFIFQYYEKEERGRGNFPDRFSARQFPNYSSELNVNALLLGDSALYLCASSPGGGGNQPQHFGDGTRLSIL.

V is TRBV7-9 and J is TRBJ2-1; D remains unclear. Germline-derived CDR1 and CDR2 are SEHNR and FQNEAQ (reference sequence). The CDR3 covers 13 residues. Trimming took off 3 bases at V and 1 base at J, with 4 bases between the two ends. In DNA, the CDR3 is TGTGCCAGCAGCTTTCAATCCTACAATGAGCAGTTCTTC. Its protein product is CASSFQSYNEQFF.

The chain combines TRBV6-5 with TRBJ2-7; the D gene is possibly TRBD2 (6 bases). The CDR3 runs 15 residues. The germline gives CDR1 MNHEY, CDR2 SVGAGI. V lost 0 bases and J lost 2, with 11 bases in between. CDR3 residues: CASSYSARGAYEQYF. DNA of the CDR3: TGTGCCAGCAGTTACTCCGCGCGGGGTGCCTACGAGCAGTACTTC.

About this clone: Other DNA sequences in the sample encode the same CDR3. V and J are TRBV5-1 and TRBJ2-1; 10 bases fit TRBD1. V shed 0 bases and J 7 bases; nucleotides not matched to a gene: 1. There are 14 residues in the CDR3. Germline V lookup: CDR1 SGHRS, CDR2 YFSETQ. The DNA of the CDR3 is TGCGCCAGCAGCTTGGGGACAGGGGGAAATGAGCAGTTCTTC. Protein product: CASSLGTGGNEQFF.

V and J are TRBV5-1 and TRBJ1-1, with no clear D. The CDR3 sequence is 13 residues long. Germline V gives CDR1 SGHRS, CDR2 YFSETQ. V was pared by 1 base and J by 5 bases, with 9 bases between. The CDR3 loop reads CASSLLIGTEAFF. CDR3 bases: TGCGCCAGCAGCTTGTTGATAGGAACTGAAGCTTTCTTT.

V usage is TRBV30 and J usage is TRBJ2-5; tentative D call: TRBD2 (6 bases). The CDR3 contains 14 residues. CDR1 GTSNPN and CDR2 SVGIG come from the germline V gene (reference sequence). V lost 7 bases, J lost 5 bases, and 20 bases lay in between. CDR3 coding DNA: TGTGCCTCGGGGGTCGGAGCGACATTCGAGACCCAGTACTTC. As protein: CASGVGATFETQYF.

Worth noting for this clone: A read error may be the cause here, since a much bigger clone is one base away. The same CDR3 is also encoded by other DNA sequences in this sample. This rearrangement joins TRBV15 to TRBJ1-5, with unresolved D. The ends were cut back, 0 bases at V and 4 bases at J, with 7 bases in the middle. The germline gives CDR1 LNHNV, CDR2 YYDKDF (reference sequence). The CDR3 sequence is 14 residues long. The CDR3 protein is CATSRDTGNQPQHF. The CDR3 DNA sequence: TGTGCCACCAGCAGAGATACGGGGAATCAGCCCCAGCATTTT.

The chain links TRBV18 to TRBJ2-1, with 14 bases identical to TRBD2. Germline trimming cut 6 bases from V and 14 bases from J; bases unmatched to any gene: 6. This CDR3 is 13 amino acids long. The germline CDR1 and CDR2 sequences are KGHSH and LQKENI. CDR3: CASSGTSGSREFF. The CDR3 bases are TGTGCCAGCTCCGGGACTAGCGGGAGTAGGGAGTTCTTC.

The CDR3 bases are TGTGCCAGCAGCGATAGACTTTCCCGGGAAGTGGAGACCCAGTACTTC. Amino acids: CASSDRLSREVETQYF. The chain is built from TRBV9 and TRBJ2-5; the D gene is possibly TRBD2 (5 bases). This CDR3 spans 16 amino acids. V shed 3 bases and J shed 5 bases, with 20 bases lying between them. The V gene's germline CDR1 is SGDLS and CDR2 YYNGEE.

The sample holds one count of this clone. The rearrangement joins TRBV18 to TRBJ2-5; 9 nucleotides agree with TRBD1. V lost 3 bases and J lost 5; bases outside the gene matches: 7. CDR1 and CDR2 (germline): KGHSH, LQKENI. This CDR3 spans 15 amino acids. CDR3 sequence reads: CASSPRQGGTETQYF. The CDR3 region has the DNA TGTGCCAGCTCACCCAGACAGGGGGGGACGGAGACCCAGTACTTC.

CDR3: CASSLRQDLSGNTIYF. The CDR3 DNA reads TGTGCCAGCTCACTGCGACAGGACCTCTCTGGAAACACCATATATTTT. This chain joins TRBV18 and TRBJ1-3; possibly TRBD1 for D (6 bases). Trimming took off 4 bases at V and 0 bases at J, with 13 bases between the two ends. The CDR3 length is 16 residues. Per the germline V gene, CDR1 is KGHSH and CDR2 is LQKENI.